Given below is one TCR beta chain in context. This sample stems from a study of blood T cell repertoires in COVID-19. Study details: The samples span acute and convalescent COVID-19 from the United States, Italy and Spain. Sources were T cells, B-cell-depleted T cells, or PBMCs; the material itself was cDNA or gDNA.

Original processing notes: Reference gene primer amplification gave nucleated cell count estimates. The protocol was immunoSEQ multiplex PCR, while the TCRdb copy is restricted to in-frame clones and leaves out a portion. The DNA was the basis for D and trimming; V, J and clone size are from that table. This sample has 65,000 to 75,000 clones, with less than 90% found just once. Per germline, CDR1 SGHTA and CDR2 FQGNSA. The CDR3 extends over 16 amino acids. Trimming removed 5 bases from V and 0 bases from J, with 14 bases in between. The rearrangement joins TRBV7-2 to TRBJ2-1; D is perhaps TRBD1 (6 bases). This sequence originates from a man between 45 and 60 years old with active COVID-19. What was sequenced was peripheral blood. The CDR3 DNA follows: TGTGCCAGCAGCCCGTCGACAGGATACTCCTACAATGAGCAGTTCTTC. The encoded protein is CASSPSTGYSYNEQFF. The whole variable domain, remainder taken from reference TRBV7-2 and TRBJ2-1, is GAGVSQSPSNKVTEKGKDVELRCDPISGHTALYWYRQSLGQGLEFLIYFQGNSAPDKSGLPSDRFSAERTGGSVSTLTIQRTQQEDSAVYLCASSPSTGYSYNEQFFGPGTRLTVL.